These T cell receptor beta chains were read from a single sample in a study of regulatory dendritic cells for organ transplantation. The protocol was immunoSEQ multiplex PCR, while the TCRdb copy is restricted to in-frame clones and leaves out a portion. Among 30,000 to 35,000 clones, about 89% were seen once, and the ten largest hold over 0.06%. The sample was naive CD4+ T cells from blood. The receptors derive from a human donor in good health. Each CDR3 is given with its conserved first and last residue. A D gene is named only where the DNA matches it firmly. Size values are once, few and many counts, or a class for expanded clones, and some rows have none.

size,J,D,V,DNA,CDR3
.,TRBJ1-5,.,TRBV6-6,TGTGCCAGCAGTTACCGGCCAGGAGGTAATCAGCCCCAGCATTTT,CASSYRPGGNQPQHF
.,TRBJ2-7,TRBD2,TRBV27,TGTGCCAGCAGTTTATCGCACCGTCCCTTAGCGGGAGAGGGCTACGAGCAGTACTTC,CASSLSHRPLAGEGYEQYF
.,TRBJ1-3,.,TRBV9,TGTGCCAGCAGCGTAGATGTATCTGGAAACACCATATATTTT,CASSVDVSGNTIYF
.,TRBJ2-7,TRBD1,TRBV30,TGTGCCTGGAGTGTACCAGGGGGCGCCTACGAGCAGTACTTC,CAWSVPGGAYEQYF
few,TRBJ1-1,.,TRBV7-9,TGTGCCAGCAGCTTAACCGGGACCTTGAACACTGAAGCTTTCTTT,CASSLTGTLNTEAFF
.,TRBJ1-4,.,TRBV4-3,TGCGCCAGCAGCCAAGTTTCGTTGCTTCGGGGAGATGAGGGCGGAGAAAAACTGTTTTTT,CASSQVSLLRGDEGGEKLFF
.,TRBJ1-2,TRBD1,TRBV9,TGTGCCAGCAGCCCCGGACAGGGCTATGGCTACACCTTC,CASSPGQGYGYTF
.,TRBJ1-4,.,TRBV4-1,TGCGCCAGCAGCTCTTTGGGTTACCCGCCTGCAACTAATGAAAAACTGTTTTTT,CASSSLGYPPATNEKLFF
few,TRBJ1-1,.,TRBV30,TGTGCCTGGACCCTAGACCTCCGCTTAGGAACTGAAGCTTTCTTT,CAWTLDLRLGTEAFF
.,TRBJ2-2,.,TRBV7-8,TGTGCCAGCAGCTACAGGGTCCTCGACACCGGGGAGCTGTTTTTT,CASSYRVLDTGELFF
.,TRBJ2-6,.,TRBV6-6,TGTGCCAGCAGCCCCGGTTACTCTGGGGCCAACGTCCTGACTTTC,CASSPGYSGANVLTF
.,TRBJ2-7,.,TRBV19,TGTGCCAGTAGTATGCAGGTTACCTACGAGCAGTACTTC,CASSMQVTYEQYF
.,TRBJ1-1,.,TRBV7-3,TGTGCCAGCAGCTCTCTAATGAACACTGAAGCTTTCTTT,CASSSLMNTEAFF
.,TRBJ1-2,.,TRBV4-1,TGCGCCAGCAGCCAAGAAACCCTGAGGAGGGTGGGGGGCTACACCTTC,CASSQETLRRVGGYTF
few,TRBJ1-2,.,TRBV2,TGTGCCAGCAGCGGCCTCTATGGCTACACCTTC,CASSGLYGYTF
.,TRBJ2-2,.,TRBV7-2,TGTGCCAGCAGCTTTCGAGCCCGGGAGCTGTTTTTT,CASSFRARELFF
.,TRBJ1-5,.,TRBV6-4,TGTGCCAGCAGTGACTCGGCAGGGAATCAGCCCCAGCATTTT,CASSDSAGNQPQHF
.,TRBJ2-2,TRBD1,TRBV5-4,TGTGCCAGCCACGATAACAGGGGGCACGGGTCCGGGGAGCTGTTTTTT,CASHDNRGHGSGELFF
.,TRBJ1-2,.,TRBV28,TGTGCCAGCAGTTTACAATTCCCCTATGGCTACACCTTC,CASSLQFPYGYTF
once,TRBJ2-2,TRBD1,TRBV25-1,TGTGCCAGCAGGGGACAGGGGGCGATCGGGGAGCTGTTTTTT,CASRGQGAIGELFF
.,TRBJ1-1,.,TRBV5-1,TGCGCCAGCAGCTTGAGGGCAGGCATTGAAGCTTTCTTT,CASSLRAGIEAFF
.,TRBJ2-5,TRBD2,TRBV5-1,TGCGCCAGCGGCGGACTAGCGGAAGAGACCCAGTACTTC,CASGGLAEETQYF
.,TRBJ1-1,TRBD1,TRBV9,TGTGCCAGCCATTCGGAGGGGGCGAGAGGCACTGAAGCTTTCTTT,CASHSEGARGTEAFF
.,TRBJ2-5,TRBD2,TRBV6-6,TGTGCCCACTCGGGGAGGGGATCAGAGACCCAGTACTTC,CAHSGRGSETQYF
.,TRBJ2-2,.,TRBV2,TGTGCCAGCAGCCTCCAGCGTGCGAACACCGGGGAGCTGTTTTTT,CASSLQRANTGELFF
.,TRBJ1-4,.,TRBV28,TGTGCCAGCAGCGCCGAGGGGGGAACTAATGAAAAACTGTTTTTT,CASSAEGGTNEKLFF
.,TRBJ1-2,TRBD1,TRBV5-4,TGTGCCAGCAGCTCCCGGACAGGGGAGGCCTATGGCTACACCTTC,CASSSRTGEAYGYTF
few,TRBJ2-7,.,TRBV5-3,TGTGCCAGAAGCCAGCAGGTGAGGCCAAACTACGAGCAGTACTTC,CARSQQVRPNYEQYF
.,TRBJ1-4,.,TRBV7-2,TGTGCCAGCAGCTTACCATTAGGCAGGGGCGATGAAAAACTGTTTTTT,CASSLPLGRGDEKLFF